The 18 T cell receptor beta chains given below trace back to one sample, sequenced in a study of cytomegalovirus exposure and HLA in healthy donors. Use of 60 Vbeta and 13 Jbeta primers characterized the PCR. Sequencing was performed with immunoSEQ multiplex PCR; in TCRdb, only in-frame clones are kept and a portion is missing. The table lists about 180,000 clones, roughly 80% of them singletons. Input material: PBMCs. These receptors originate from a male donor in good health and CMV-seronegative.

The chain uses TRBV11-2 and TRBJ2-1; D call uncertain. The CDR3 runs 14 residues. V was clipped by 5 bases and J by 5 bases, with 13 bases between them. Germline assignment: CDR1 SGHAT and CDR2 FQNNGV. CDR3 DNA: TGTGCCAGCAGCCCATCAGGCCCCGACAATGAGCAGTTCTTC. Translating it yields CASSPSGPDNEQFF.

V and J are TRBV9 and TRBJ2-7; TRBD1 might be the D (5 bases). This CDR3 is 15 amino acids long. Deletions cut 5 bases from V and 2 bases from J, with 17 bases between. Germline lookup yields CDR1 SGDLS and CDR2 YYNGEE. The CDR3, as DNA: TGTGCCAGCAGTCGTCAGGGTGATACTGCCTACGAGCAGTACTTC. Its translation: CASSRQGDTAYEQYF.

This clone has only one observation. This chain links TRBV7-2 with TRBJ1-2, with 9 bases identical to TRBD1. V lost 4 bases to trimming and J lost 3 bases; unmatched junction nucleotides: 6. Germline CDR1 SGHTA, CDR2 FQGNSA. The CDR3 contains 15 residues. The CDR3, as DNA: TGTGCCAGCAGCTCGGGACAGGGAGGGGACTATGGCTACACCTTC. Translating it yields CASSSGQGGDYGYTF. Variable domain in full (rest from reference TRBV7-2 and TRBJ1-2): GAGVSQSPSNKVTEKGKDVELRCDPISGHTALYWYRQSLGQGLEFLIYFQGNSAPDKSGLPSDRFSAERTGGSVSTLTIQRTQQEDSAVYLCASSSGQGGDYGYTFGSGTRLTVV.

The rearrangement links TRBV27 to TRBJ2-1, with a tentative D call TRBD2 (6 bases). The CDR3 length is 14 residues. The V gene's germline CDR1 is MNHEY and CDR2 SMNVEV (reference sequence). The ends were cut back, 3 bases at V and 0 bases at J, with 6 bases in the middle. The CDR3 nucleotides read TGTGCCAGCAGTTTGACTAGCTCCTACAATGAGCAGTTCTTC. This gives the protein CASSLTSSYNEQFF.

The chain employs TRBV25-1 and TRBJ2-3; 7 bases map to TRBD1. The ends lost 1 base at V and 6 bases at J; junction bases unmatched: 7. The CDR3 has 15 amino acids. Germline V gives CDR1 MGHDK, CDR2 SYGVNS. CDR3 in amino acids: CASSELGQASDTQYF. The CDR3 DNA reads as TGTGCCAGCAGTGAATTAGGACAGGCTAGCGATACGCAGTATTTT.

The chain combines TRBV29-1 with TRBJ2-5; no definite D call. In germline, CDR1 is SQVTM, CDR2 ANQGSEA. This CDR3 comprises 12 residues. V lost 4 bases, J lost 2 bases, and 8 bases lay in between. The CDR3 is CSVGASQETQYF. CDR3 coding DNA: TGCAGCGTTGGGGCAAGTCAAGAGACCCAGTACTTC.

This chain uses TRBV27 with TRBJ2-7, with TRBD1 matching over 8 bases. This CDR3 contains 13 residues. Looked up from germline, CDR1 is MNHEY and CDR2 is SMNVEV (reference sequence). Trimming cost V 4 bases and J 3 bases; bases outside gene matches: 2. CDR3 in amino acids: CASSWGQDYEQYF. In DNA form, the CDR3 reads TGTGCCAGCAGTTGGGGACAGGACTACGAGCAGTACTTC.

The chain combines TRBV5-1 with TRBJ1-1; a possible D gene is TRBD1 (6 bases). In germline, CDR1 is SGHRS, CDR2 YFSETQ. CDR3 length: 17 amino acids. Trimming took 3 bases from V and 1 from J, leaving 19 bases between them. Written as DNA, the CDR3 is TGCGCCAGCAGCTACGAACCCCCAGGGGTGGGGAACACTGAAGCTTTCTTT. Amino acids: CASSYEPPGVGNTEAFF.

This clone came up once. The chain employs TRBV5-4 and TRBJ2-1; 9 bases match TRBD2. This CDR3 is built from 16 residues. The junction had 13 bases not matched to a gene; V was cut back by 4 bases and J by 8 bases. Germline V gene sequence: CDR1 SGHNT, CDR2 YYREEE (reference sequence). For the CDR3, the DNA is TGTGCCAGCAGCGCCATACTAGCGGGCCTTTTTGATGAGCAGTTCTTC. Translation gives CASSAILAGLFDEQFF.

As DNA, the CDR3 is TGTGCCAGCAGCTCAAGGGGGACAGGGACAAATGAGCAGTTCTTC. This sequence encodes CASSSRGTGTNEQFF. The chain links TRBV7-2 to TRBJ2-1; 9 positions match TRBD1. V shed 4 bases, J shed 7 bases, and the junction held 8 bases outside the gene matches. Germline V lookup: CDR1 SGHTA, CDR2 FQGNSA. There are 15 residues in the CDR3.

CDR3 in amino acids: CASIRTGPGTEAFF. The CDR3 nucleotides are TGTGCCAGCATTCGGACAGGGCCGGGCACTGAAGCTTTCTTT. The chain combines TRBV6-5 with TRBJ1-1, with TRBD1 matching over 8 bases. Germline CDR1 MNHEY, CDR2 SVGAGI. The CDR3 is 14 amino acids. J gave up 4 bases and V 7 bases, and 8 bases lay outside the gene matches.

This clone was seen more than once but under ten times. The J gene is TRBJ2-7, the V gene TRBV6-6, with 11 nucleotides matching TRBD2. Trimming at V came to 0 bases and at J to 5 bases, leaving 0 bases not matched to a gene. The CDR3 sequence is 14 residues long. Germline V gene sequence: CDR1 MNHNY, CDR2 SVGAGI (reference sequence). CDR3 sequence: CASSYSLAGDEQYF. The DNA for the CDR3 is TGTGCCAGCAGTTACTCACTAGCGGGAGACGAGCAGTACTTC.

The chain is built from TRBV7-2 and TRBJ2-7; tentatively, D is TRBD1 (6 bases). Trimming stripped 3 bases from V and 3 bases from J, with 12 bases between. CDR1 is SGHTA, CDR2 FQGNSA, per germline. CDR3 length: 14 amino acids. The CDR3 region has the DNA TGTGCCAGCAGCTTCCGGGACACAGACTACGAGCAGTACTTC. As protein: CASSFRDTDYEQYF. The full variable domain, with the rest looked up from reference TRBV7-2 and TRBJ2-7, is GAGVSQSPSNKVTEKGKDVELRCDPISGHTALYWYRQSLGQGLEFLIYFQGNSAPDKSGLPSDRFSAERTGGSVSTLTIQRTQQEDSAVYLCASSFRDTDYEQYFGPGTRLTVT.

The V and J genes are TRBV28 and TRBJ2-7; D ambiguous. This CDR3 region has 12 residues. Per germline, CDR1 MDHEN and CDR2 SYDVKM. Trimming stripped 5 bases from V and 4 bases from J, with 9 bases between. The CDR3, as DNA: TGTGCCAGCAGTAGCTTCTTGTACGAGCAGTACTTC. As protein: CASSSFLYEQYF.

This CDR3 reads CASSHWDRGSDTQYF. The CDR3 DNA reads TGCGCCAGCAGCCATTGGGACAGGGGGTCGGATACGCAGTATTTT. The chain has TRBV4-1 and TRBJ2-3, with 11 positions matching TRBD1. This CDR3 is built from 15 residues. V lost 3 bases and J lost 6; bases outside the gene matches: 5. The V gene's germline CDR1 is MGHRA and CDR2 YSYEKL.

This chain connects TRBV7-2 to TRBJ2-5; D unresolved. The end of the DNA fits TRBJ2-7 better, so the J call may be wrong. Germline assignment: CDR1 SGHTA and CDR2 FQGNSA. The CDR3 covers 14 residues. This CDR3 is CASSLDYFSYEQYF. Here the CDR3 DNA reads TGTGCCAGCAGCTTAGACTACTTCTCCTACGAGCAGTACTTC.

The rearrangement joins TRBV27 to TRBJ1-2, with 8 bases matching TRBD1. The junction had 14 bases not matched to a gene; V was cut back by 4 bases and J by 7 bases. The CDR3 totals 16 residues. Germline CDR1 is MNHEY and CDR2 is SMNVEV (reference sequence). This CDR3 is CASSSFGQGGKSGYTF. CDR3 nucleotides: TGTGCCAGCAGTTCCTTCGGACAGGGAGGGAAGTCTGGCTACACCTTC.

The chain carries TRBV6-6 and TRBJ2-5; TRBD1 matches at 10 bases. Germline V lookup: CDR1 MNHNY, CDR2 SVGAGI (reference sequence). V lost 6 bases, J lost 7 bases, and 11 bases stayed unmatched. The CDR3 runs 15 residues. The CDR3 coding sequence is TGTGCCAGCAGCCCCGGGACAGGGGCCGGGGGGACCCAGTACTTC. This sequence encodes CASSPGTGAGGTQYF.